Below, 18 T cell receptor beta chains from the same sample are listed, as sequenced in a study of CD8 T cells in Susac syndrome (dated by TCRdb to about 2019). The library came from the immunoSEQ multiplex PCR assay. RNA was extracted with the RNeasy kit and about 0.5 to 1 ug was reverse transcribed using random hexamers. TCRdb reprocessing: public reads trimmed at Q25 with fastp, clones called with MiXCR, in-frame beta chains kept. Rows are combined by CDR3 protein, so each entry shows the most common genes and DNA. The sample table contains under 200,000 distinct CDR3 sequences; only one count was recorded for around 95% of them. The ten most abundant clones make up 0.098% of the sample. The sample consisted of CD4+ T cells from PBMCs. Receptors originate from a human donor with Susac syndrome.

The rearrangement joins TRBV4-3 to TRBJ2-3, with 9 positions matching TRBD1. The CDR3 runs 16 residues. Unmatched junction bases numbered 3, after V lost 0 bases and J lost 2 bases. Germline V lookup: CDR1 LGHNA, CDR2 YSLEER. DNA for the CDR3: TGCGCCAGCAGCCAAGATCGGGACAGGGTCACAGATACGCAGTATTTT. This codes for CASSQDRDRVTDTQYF.

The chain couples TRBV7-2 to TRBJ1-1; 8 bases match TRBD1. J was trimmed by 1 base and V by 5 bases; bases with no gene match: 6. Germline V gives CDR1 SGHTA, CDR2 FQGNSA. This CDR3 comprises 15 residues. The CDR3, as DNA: TGTGCCAGCAGCGCTAGTGGACAGGGGAACACTGAAGCTTTCTTT. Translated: CASSASGQGNTEAFF.

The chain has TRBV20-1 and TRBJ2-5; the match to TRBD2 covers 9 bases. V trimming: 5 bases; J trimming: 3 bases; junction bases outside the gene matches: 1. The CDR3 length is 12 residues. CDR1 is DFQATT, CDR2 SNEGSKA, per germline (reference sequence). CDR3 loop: CSALAGEETQYF. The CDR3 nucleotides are TGCAGTGCTTTAGCGGGGGAAGAGACCCAGTACTTC.

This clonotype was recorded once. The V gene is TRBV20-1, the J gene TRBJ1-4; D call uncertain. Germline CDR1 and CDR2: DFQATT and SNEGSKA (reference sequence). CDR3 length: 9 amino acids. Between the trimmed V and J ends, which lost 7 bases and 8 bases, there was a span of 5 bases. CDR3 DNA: TGCAGTGGCGAAGAAAAACTGTTTTTT. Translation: CSGEEKLFF.

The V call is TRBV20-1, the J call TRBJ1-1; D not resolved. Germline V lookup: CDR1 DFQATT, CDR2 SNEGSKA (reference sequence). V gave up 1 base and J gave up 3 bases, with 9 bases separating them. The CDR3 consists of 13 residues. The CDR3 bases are TGCAGTGCTAGAGCCTCCGAGTACACTGAAGCTTTCTTT. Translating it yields CSARASEYTEAFF.

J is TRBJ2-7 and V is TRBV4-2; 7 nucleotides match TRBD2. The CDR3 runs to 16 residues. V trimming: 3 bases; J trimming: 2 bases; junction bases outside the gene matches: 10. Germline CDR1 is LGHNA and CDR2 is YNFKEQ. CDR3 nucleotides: TGTGCCAGCAGCCACGACCAGACTAGCATGGCCTACGAGCAGTACTTC. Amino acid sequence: CASSHDQTSMAYEQYF.

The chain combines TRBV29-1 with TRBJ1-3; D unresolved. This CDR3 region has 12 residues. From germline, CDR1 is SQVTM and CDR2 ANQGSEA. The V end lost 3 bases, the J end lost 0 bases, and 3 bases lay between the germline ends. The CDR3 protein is CSVDDSGNTIYF. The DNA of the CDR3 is TGCAGCGTTGACGACTCTGGAAACACCATATATTTT.

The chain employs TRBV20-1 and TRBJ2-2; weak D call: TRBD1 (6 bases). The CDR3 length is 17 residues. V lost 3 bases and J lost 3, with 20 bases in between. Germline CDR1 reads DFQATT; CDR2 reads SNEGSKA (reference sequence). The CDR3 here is CSASRPTGPYDTGELFF. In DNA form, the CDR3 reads TGCAGTGCTAGCCGCCCAACAGGGCCCTATGACACCGGGGAGCTGTTTTTT.

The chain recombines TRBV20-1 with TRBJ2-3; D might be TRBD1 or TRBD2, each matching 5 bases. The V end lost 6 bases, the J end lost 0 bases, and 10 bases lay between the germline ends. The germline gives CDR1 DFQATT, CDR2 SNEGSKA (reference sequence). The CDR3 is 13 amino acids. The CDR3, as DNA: TGCAGTGCGGGGACCCCTAGCACAGATACGCAGTATTTT. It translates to CSAGTPSTDTQYF.

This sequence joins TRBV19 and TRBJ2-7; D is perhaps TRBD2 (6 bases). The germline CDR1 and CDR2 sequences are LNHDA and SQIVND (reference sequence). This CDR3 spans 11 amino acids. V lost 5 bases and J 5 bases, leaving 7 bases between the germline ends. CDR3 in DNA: TGTGCCAGTAGTCAGCGGGACGAGCAGTACTTC. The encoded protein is CASSQRDEQYF. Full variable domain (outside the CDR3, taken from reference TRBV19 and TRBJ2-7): DGGITQSPKYLFRKEGQNVTLSCEQNLNHDAMYWYRQDPGQGLRLIYYSQIVNDFQKGDIAEGYSVSREKKESFPLTVTSAQKNPTAFYLCASSQRDEQYFGPGTRLTVT.

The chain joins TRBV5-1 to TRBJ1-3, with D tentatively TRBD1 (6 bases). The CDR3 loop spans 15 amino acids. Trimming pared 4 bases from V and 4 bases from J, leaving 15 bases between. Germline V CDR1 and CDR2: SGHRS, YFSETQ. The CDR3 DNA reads TGCGCCAGCAGCAACACAGGGCCTCCAGGAAACACCATATATTTT. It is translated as CASSNTGPPGNTIYF.

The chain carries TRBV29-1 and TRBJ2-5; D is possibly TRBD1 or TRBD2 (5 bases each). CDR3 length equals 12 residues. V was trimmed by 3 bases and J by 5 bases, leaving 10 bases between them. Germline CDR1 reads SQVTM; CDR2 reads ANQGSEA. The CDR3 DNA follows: TGCAGCGTTGACGCCGGGGACGAGACCCAGTACTTC. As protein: CSVDAGDETQYF.

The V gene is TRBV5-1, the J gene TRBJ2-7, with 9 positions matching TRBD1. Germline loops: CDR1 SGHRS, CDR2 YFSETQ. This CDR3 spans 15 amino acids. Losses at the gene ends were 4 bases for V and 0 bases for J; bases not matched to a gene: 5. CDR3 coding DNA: TGCGCCAGCAGCCAGACAGGGGGATCCTCCTACGAGCAGTACTTC. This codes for CASSQTGGSSYEQYF.

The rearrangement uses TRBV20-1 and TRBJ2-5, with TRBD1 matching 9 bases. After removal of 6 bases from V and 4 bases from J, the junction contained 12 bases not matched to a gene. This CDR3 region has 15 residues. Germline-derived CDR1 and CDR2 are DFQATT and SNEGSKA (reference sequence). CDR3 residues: CSARGGTGFLETQYF. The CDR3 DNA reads TGCAGTGCCCGAGGGGGGACAGGGTTTTTAGAGACCCAGTACTTC.

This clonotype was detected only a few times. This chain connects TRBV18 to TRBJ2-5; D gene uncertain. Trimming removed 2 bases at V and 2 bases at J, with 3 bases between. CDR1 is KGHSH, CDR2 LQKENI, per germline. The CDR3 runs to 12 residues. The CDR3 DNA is TGTGCCAGCTCACCATTGCAAGAGACCCAGTACTTC. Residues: CASSPLQETQYF.

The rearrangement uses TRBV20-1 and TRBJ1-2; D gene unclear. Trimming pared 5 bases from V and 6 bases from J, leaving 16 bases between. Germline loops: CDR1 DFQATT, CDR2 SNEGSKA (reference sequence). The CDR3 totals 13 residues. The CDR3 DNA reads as TGCAGTGCTCCGCAGGCGGGTACTGATGGCTACACCTTC. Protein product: CSAPQAGTDGYTF.

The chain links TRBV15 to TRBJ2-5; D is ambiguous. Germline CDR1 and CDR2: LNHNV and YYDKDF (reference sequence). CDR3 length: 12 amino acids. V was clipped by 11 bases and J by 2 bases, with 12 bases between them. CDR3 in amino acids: CASGAGQETQYF. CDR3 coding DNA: TGTGCCTCGGGCGCAGGACAAGAGACCCAGTACTTC.

The CDR3 here is CASTTELRTGPTGELFF. The DNA for the CDR3 is TGTGCCAGCACAACTGAACTCAGGACAGGTCCGACCGGGGAGCTGTTTTTT. This chain links TRBV4-2 with TRBJ2-2; TRBD1 matches at 7 bases. After removal of 7 bases from V and 5 bases from J, the junction contained 16 bases not matched to a gene. The germline gives CDR1 LGHNA, CDR2 YNFKEQ. This CDR3 is built from 17 residues.